This T cell receptor (beta chain) was sequenced during a study of control samples from healthy donors and cancer patients. The CDR3 contains 14 residues. Looked up from germline, CDR1 is SEHNR and CDR2 is FQNEAQ (reference sequence). V dropped 5 bases and J dropped 5; count of bases not matched to a gene: 5. The assay was immunoSEQ multiplex PCR, and TCRdb's table has in-frame clones only and misses some. Here the sample spans some 150,000 clones, 94% being singletons. This chain uses TRBV7-9 with TRBJ1-2; 10 nucleotides agree with TRBD1. What was sequenced was blood. The receptor was isolated from a middle-aged man in good health. CDR3 bases: TGTGCCAGCAGCCCGAGGGACAGGGGATATGGCTACACCTTC. Translation gives CASSPRDRGYGYTF.